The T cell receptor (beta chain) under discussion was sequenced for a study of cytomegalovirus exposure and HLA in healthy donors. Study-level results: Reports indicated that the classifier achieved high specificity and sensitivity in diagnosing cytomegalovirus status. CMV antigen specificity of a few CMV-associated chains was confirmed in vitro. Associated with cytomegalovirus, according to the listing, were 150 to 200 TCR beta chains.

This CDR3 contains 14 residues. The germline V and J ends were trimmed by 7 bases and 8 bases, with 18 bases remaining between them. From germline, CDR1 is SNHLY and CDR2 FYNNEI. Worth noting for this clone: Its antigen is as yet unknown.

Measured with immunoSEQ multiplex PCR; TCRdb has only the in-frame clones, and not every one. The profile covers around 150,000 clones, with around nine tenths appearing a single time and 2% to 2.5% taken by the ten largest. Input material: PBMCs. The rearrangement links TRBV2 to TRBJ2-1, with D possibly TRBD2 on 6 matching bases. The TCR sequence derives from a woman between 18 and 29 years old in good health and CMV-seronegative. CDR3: CASKRESVNDEQFF. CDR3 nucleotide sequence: TGTGCCAGCAAACGGGAGTCGGTCAACGATGAGCAGTTCTTC.